These T cell receptor beta chains were read from a single sample in a study of T cell repertoires in aging, cancer and after chemotherapy. TCRdb called the multiplex PCR reads again in MiXCR, with one record for every CDR3 protein. Here the sample spans approximately 11,000 distinct CDR3 sequences, less than 35% being singletons. The source material was blood. These receptor sequences come from a human donor in good health. The donor label of this sample is uncertain. Each CDR3 is given with its conserved first and last residue. Fields, in order: J gene, V gene, clone size, D gene, CDR3 DNA, CDR3 protein. D genes are given only for firm matches. Size is omitted from some rows. Given values are once, few, many or a class for expanded clones.

j_call: TRBJ1-3
v_call: TRBV5-1
clone_size: .
d_call: .
cdr3_nt: TGCGCCAGCAGCTTGGAGGGATCTGGAAACACCATATATTTT
cdr3_aa: CASSLEGSGNTIYF

j_call: TRBJ1-1
v_call: TRBV6-5
clone_size: few
d_call: TRBD1
cdr3_nt: TGTGCCTCCTCATACGGGACAGGGAGGACTGAAGCTTTCTTT
cdr3_aa: CASSYGTGRTEAFF

j_call: TRBJ2-7
v_call: TRBV19
clone_size: .
d_call: TRBD1
cdr3_nt: TGTGCCAGTAGTATAACAGGGGGCGCGGTCGGGGGCGAGCAGTACTTC
cdr3_aa: CASSITGGAVGGEQYF

j_call: TRBJ1-2
v_call: TRBV5-4
clone_size: few
d_call: .
cdr3_nt: TGTGCCAGCAGCTTAATGGGAGTGAGGGGTTTAGGCTACACCTTC
cdr3_aa: CASSLMGVRGLGYTF

j_call: TRBJ1-1
v_call: TRBV6-1
clone_size: .
d_call: .
cdr3_nt: TGTGCCAGCAGTACACCTGCGAACACTGAAGCTTTCTTT
cdr3_aa: CASSTPANTEAFF

j_call: TRBJ1-2
v_call: TRBV6-5
clone_size: medium-sized
d_call: .
cdr3_nt: TGTGCCAGCAGTTCCCGACAGGTCGGTCATGGCTACACCTTC
cdr3_aa: CASSSRQVGHGYTF

j_call: TRBJ2-1
v_call: TRBV6-2/TRBV6-3
clone_size: medium-sized
d_call: .
cdr3_nt: TGTGCCAGCAGTTTCAGCGGCGTTCACTACAATGAGCAGTTCTTC
cdr3_aa: CASSFSGVHYNEQFF

j_call: TRBJ1-2
v_call: TRBV5-1
clone_size: .
d_call: .
cdr3_nt: TGCGCCAGCAGCTTGGAAGGGGCAGGATCTAACTATGGCTACACCTTC
cdr3_aa: CASSLEGAGSNYGYTF

j_call: TRBJ1-3
v_call: TRBV19
clone_size: .
d_call: .
cdr3_nt: TGTGCCAGTGACAGGAGAAACACCATATATTTT
cdr3_aa: CASDRRNTIYF

j_call: TRBJ2-7
v_call: TRBV18
clone_size: few
d_call: TRBD1
cdr3_nt: TGTGCCAGCTCACCCGATTCAGGGGGAAGCGAGCAGTACTTC
cdr3_aa: CASSPDSGGSEQYF

j_call: TRBJ1-2
v_call: TRBV6-1
clone_size: .
d_call: .
cdr3_nt: TGTGCCAGCAGTGAACCCGGTGAAAGGTGGAACTATGGCTACACCTTC
cdr3_aa: CASSEPGERWNYGYTF

j_call: TRBJ2-4
v_call: TRBV5-6
clone_size: .
d_call: .
cdr3_nt: TGCGCCAGCAGCTTGGGGGCCGAGACGAACATTCAGTACTTC
cdr3_aa: CASSLGAETNIQYF

j_call: TRBJ2-5
v_call: TRBV30
clone_size: medium-sized
d_call: .
cdr3_nt: TGTGCCTGGAACCCAGGACACCTATCGACCCAGTACTTC
cdr3_aa: CAWNPGHLSTQYF

j_call: TRBJ1-1
v_call: TRBV6-1
clone_size: few
d_call: .
cdr3_nt: TGTGCCAGCAGTGAAGGCCAGATAGACGGTGAAGCTTTCTTT
cdr3_aa: CASSEGQIDGEAFF

j_call: TRBJ1-2
v_call: TRBV20-1
clone_size: .
d_call: TRBD1
cdr3_nt: TGCAGTGCTAGCGACAGGGGGCATCTGGGCTACACCTTC
cdr3_aa: CSASDRGHLGYTF

j_call: TRBJ1-6
v_call: TRBV6-5
clone_size: medium-sized
d_call: .
cdr3_nt: TGTGCCAGCAGGAGCTCCTATAATTCACCCCTCCACTTT
cdr3_aa: CASRSSYNSPLHF

j_call: TRBJ1-5
v_call: TRBV7-2
clone_size: .
d_call: .
cdr3_nt: TGTGCCAGCAGCTTAGTCGGCAATCAGCCCCAGCATTTT
cdr3_aa: CASSLVGNQPQHF

j_call: TRBJ1-1
v_call: TRBV29-1
clone_size: .
d_call: .
cdr3_nt: TGCAGCGTTGAAAATGGACAAACGAACACTGAAGCTTTCTTT
cdr3_aa: CSVENGQTNTEAFF

j_call: TRBJ2-7
v_call: TRBV11-1
clone_size: .
d_call: TRBD2
cdr3_nt: TGTGCCAGCACGCCTTCTAGCGGGTCCTACGAGCAGTACTTC
cdr3_aa: CASTPSSGSYEQYF

j_call: TRBJ2-5
v_call: TRBV19
clone_size: medium-sized
d_call: TRBD1
cdr3_nt: TGTGCCAGTAGTACAGGGGGCGCAGAGACCCAGTACTTC
cdr3_aa: CASSTGGAETQYF

j_call: TRBJ1-5
v_call: TRBV18
clone_size: few
d_call: .
cdr3_nt: TGTGCCAGCTCTGGAGGGGGGGGAGTAGATCAGCCCCAGCATTTT
cdr3_aa: CASSGGGGVDQPQHF

j_call: TRBJ2-1
v_call: TRBV19
clone_size: .
d_call: TRBD2
cdr3_nt: TGTGCCAGTATGTGGCGGGGGGGAGATGAGCAGTTCTTC
cdr3_aa: CASMWRGGDEQFF

j_call: TRBJ2-5
v_call: TRBV6-5
clone_size: .
d_call: .
cdr3_nt: TGTGCCAGCAGTGACGGTTGGGGTGAAAAGACCCAGTACTTC
cdr3_aa: CASSDGWGEKTQYF

j_call: TRBJ1-6
v_call: TRBV19
clone_size: medium-sized
d_call: .
cdr3_nt: TGTGCCAGTAGTACCACAGCTTATAATTCACCCCTCCACTTT
cdr3_aa: CASSTTAYNSPLHF

j_call: TRBJ2-5
v_call: TRBV10-3
clone_size: few
d_call: .
cdr3_nt: TGTGCCATCAGTGCCGGACAGAACCAAGAGACCCAGTACTTC
cdr3_aa: CAISAGQNQETQYF

j_call: TRBJ2-2
v_call: TRBV12-3/TRBV12-4
clone_size: few
d_call: .
cdr3_nt: TGTGCCAGCAGTTTAAAATGGGGGGCCTCGAACACCGGGGAGCTGTTTTTT
cdr3_aa: CASSLKWGASNTGELFF

j_call: TRBJ2-6
v_call: TRBV18
clone_size: medium-sized
d_call: .
cdr3_nt: TGTGCCAGCTCACACGTCCTGACAGCTGGGGCCAACGTCCTGACTTTC
cdr3_aa: CASSHVLTAGANVLTF

j_call: TRBJ1-2
v_call: TRBV6-5
clone_size: medium-sized
d_call: .
cdr3_nt: TGTGCCAGCGGGCAGGGCCGCTATGGCTACACCTTC
cdr3_aa: CASGQGRYGYTF

j_call: TRBJ1-2
v_call: TRBV12-3/TRBV12-4
clone_size: few
d_call: .
cdr3_nt: TGTGCCAGCAGTACGAGGGGTGGCTACACCTTC
cdr3_aa: CASSTRGGYTF

j_call: TRBJ1-4
v_call: TRBV15
clone_size: .
d_call: .
cdr3_nt: TGTGCCACCAGCAGGGGCCTTTTCGAAAATGAAAAACTGTTTTTT
cdr3_aa: CATSRGLFENEKLFF

j_call: TRBJ1-1
v_call: TRBV28
clone_size: few
d_call: .
cdr3_nt: TGTGCCAGCAGGACGTCTCAGGGAACAGCTTTCTTT
cdr3_aa: CASRTSQGTAFF

j_call: TRBJ2-5
v_call: TRBV5-6
clone_size: .
d_call: TRBD2
cdr3_nt: TGTGCCAGCAGCTTAGCCGGCGGGAGGGCCGGGGAGACCCAGTACTTC
cdr3_aa: CASSLAGGRAGETQYF

j_call: TRBJ2-3
v_call: TRBV28
clone_size: .
d_call: .
cdr3_nt: TGTGCCAGCGAGGAGGATACGCAGTATTTT
cdr3_aa: CASEEDTQYF

j_call: TRBJ1-4
v_call: TRBV19
clone_size: few
d_call: .
cdr3_nt: TGTGCCAGTAGTCAGGAGGGTCTAGAACGACTGTTTTTT
cdr3_aa: CASSQEGLERLFF

j_call: TRBJ2-2
v_call: TRBV6-6
clone_size: .
d_call: TRBD1
cdr3_nt: TGTGCCAGCAGTTACTCGAACAAAGGGGGCGCGAGGACCGGGGAGCTGTTTTTT
cdr3_aa: CASSYSNKGGARTGELFF

j_call: TRBJ2-5
v_call: TRBV6-5
clone_size: .
d_call: TRBD1
cdr3_nt: TGTGCCAGCAGTTACGGGGGACAGGGTAAAGAGACCCAGTACTTC
cdr3_aa: CASSYGGQGKETQYF